The table lists the clone carrying this T cell receptor (beta chain) with a count of one. The germline V and J ends were trimmed by 3 bases and 11 bases, with 16 bases remaining between them. CDR1 and CDR2 (germline): LNHDA, SQIVND (reference sequence). The CDR3 length is 14 residues. This entry belongs to a study of blood T cell repertoires in COVID-19. Authors' data handling: Amplifying reference gene primers gave estimates of nucleated cell counts. Profiled with immunoSEQ multiplex PCR; TCRdb holds only in-frame clones, not every one. The V and J calls and clone size come from that table; D and trimming were worked out from the DNA. The profile shows over 150,000 clones, roughly four fifths of them singletons.

This sequence originates from a man aged 45-65 years who had recovered from COVID-19. Sequencing was performed on PBMCs or T cells enriched from blood (not recorded which). The chain combines TRBV19 with TRBJ1-4; D not resolved. The CDR3 sequence is CASSMALIGGKLFF. The CDR3 DNA reads as TGTGCCAGTAGTATGGCCTTAATAGGAGGGAAACTGTTTTTT.